The following is a T cell receptor beta chain sequence with its context. Amplified material comprised TCR beta CDR3 regions derived from RNA transcripts. First-round RT-PCR relied on HTBI primers, and a second-round multiplex PCR came next. MiXCR, applied by TCRdb to the multiplex PCR reads, yields one record per CDR3 protein. The sample consists of roughly 500,000 distinct CDR3 sequences, roughly an eighth of them appearing once. The V end lost 1 base, the J end lost 0 bases, and 12 bases lay between the germline ends. The CDR3 totals 16 residues. From germline, CDR1 is MGHRA and CDR2 YSYEKL. The sample is drawn from a study of Graves' ophthalmopathy and Graves' hyperthyroidism.

This sequence joins TRBV4-1 and TRBJ1-1; D gene unclear. The clonotype comes from a woman younger than 45 with Graves' ophthalmopathy. The sequencing input was blood. The CDR3 sequence: CASSQVGSSMNTEAFF. The CDR3 DNA sequence: TGCGCCAGCAGCCAAGTTGGGAGTTCCATGAACACTGAAGCTTTCTTT.